The clone carrying this T cell receptor (beta chain) was counted a single time. This CDR3 has 14 residues. Germline lookup yields CDR1 SGHRS and CDR2 YFSETQ. V dropped 0 bases and J dropped 1 base, with 8 bases sitting between them. Repertoires were generated with immunoSEQ multiplex PCR, while TCRdb's copy carries only in-frame clones and drops some. The table lists about 55,000 clones, 85% to 95% of them singletons. The data belong to a study of T cell changes during pregnancy in multiple sclerosis. Sequenced material: CD8+ T cells from peripheral blood mononuclear cells, taken in the third trimester of pregnancy. V usage is TRBV5-1 and J usage is TRBJ2-7; perhaps TRBD1 as D (5 bases). This TCR came from a female donor with multiple sclerosis, enrolled in a pregnancy study. CDR3 sequence (DNA): TGCGCCAGCAGCTTGGTGACAGAGTCCTACGAGCAGTACTTC. This gives the protein CASSLVTESYEQYF.